This entry lists 2 T cell receptor beta chains sequenced from one sample in a study of beta chain features in type 1 diabetes. The entirety of the isolated RNA underwent reverse transcription, so expressed TCRB transcripts were sequenced. Sequencing was performed with immunoSEQ multiplex PCR; in TCRdb, only in-frame clones are kept and a portion is missing. The sample consists of some 160,000 clones, approximately 9.1% of them appearing once. The sample comprised central memory CD4+ T cells from blood. These receptors were taken from a woman between 18 and 29 years old in good health.

The rearrangement links TRBV7-2 to TRBJ2-7, with TRBD2 matching over 7 bases. CDR1 SGHTA and CDR2 FQGNSA come from the germline V gene. This CDR3 contains 13 residues. V shed 1 base and J 5 bases; nucleotides not matched to a gene: 2. The chain's CDR3 is CASSLGAGDEQYF. The CDR3, as DNA: TGTGCCAGCAGCTTAGGGGCGGGGGACGAGCAGTACTTC.

This clone was found a few times. This specimen includes other DNA sequences encoding the same CDR3. V and J are TRBV19 and TRBJ2-7; 7 bases align to TRBD1. Germline V gene sequence: CDR1 LNHDA, CDR2 SQIVND (reference sequence). With V trimmed by 4 bases and J by 1 base, 1 base remained unmatched. The CDR3 loop spans 13 amino acids. The CDR3 sequence is CASSTTGSYEQYF. The CDR3 bases are TGTGCCAGTAGTACGACAGGGTCCTACGAGCAGTACTTC.